One and the same sample provided the 2 T cell receptor beta chains below, sequenced in a study of CD8 T cells in ankylosing spondylitis. TCRdb redid the calling of the 5' RACE reads with MiXCR, one entry per CDR3 protein. The sample records approximately 300,000 distinct CDR3 sequences, less than 25% being singletons. Sequenced: blood, either unsorted or a sorted T cell fraction (not recorded which). The receptors were sampled from a female donor with ankylosing spondylitis or in good health (not recorded which).

The rearrangement joins TRBV5-1 to TRBJ2-5, with 10 bases identical to TRBD2. The CDR3 contains 17 residues. The germline V gene has CDR1 SGHRS and CDR2 YFSETQ. The V segment lost 4 bases and the J segment 0 bases; nucleotides outside the gene matches: 9. This CDR3 is CASSPGVAGGHQETQYF. In nucleotides, the CDR3 is TGCGCCAGCAGCCCTGGGGTAGCGGGAGGCCACCAAGAGACCCAGTACTTC. The full variable domain, with the rest looked up from reference TRBV5-1 and TRBJ2-5, is KAGVTQTPRYLIKTRGQQVTLSCSPISGHRSVSWYQQTPGQGLQFLFEYFSETQRNKGNFPGRFSGRQFSNSRSEMNVSTLELGDSALYLCASSPGVAGGHQETQYFGPGTRLLVL.

The rearrangement joins TRBV27 to TRBJ1-5; D is undetermined. The CDR3 runs to 15 residues. The V gene lost 6 bases and the J gene lost 0 bases, with 12 bases spanning the gap. The germline gives CDR1 MNHEY, CDR2 SMNVEV (reference sequence). In nucleotides, the CDR3 is TGTGCCAGCAGCCCCGGTTACTATAGCAATCAGCCCCAGCATTTT. Translating gives CASSPGYYSNQPQHF.